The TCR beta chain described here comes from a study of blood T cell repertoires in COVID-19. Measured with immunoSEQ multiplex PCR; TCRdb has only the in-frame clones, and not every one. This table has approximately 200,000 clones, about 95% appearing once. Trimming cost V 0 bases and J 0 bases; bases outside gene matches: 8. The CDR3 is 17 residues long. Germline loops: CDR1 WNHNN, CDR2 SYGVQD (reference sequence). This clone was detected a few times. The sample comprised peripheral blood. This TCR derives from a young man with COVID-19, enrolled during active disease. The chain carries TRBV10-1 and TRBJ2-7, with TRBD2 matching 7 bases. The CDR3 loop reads CASSESDRGDRSYEQYF. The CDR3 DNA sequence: TGCGCCAGCAGTGAGTCTGATCGGGGGGACCGCTCCTACGAGCAGTACTTC.